Sequencing of this T cell receptor (beta chain) was carried out in a study of shared clonotypes between healthy human individuals. Regarding the study as a whole: The expectation was that sequencing depth would affect clonotype sharing among donors. Non-shared clonotypes displayed generation probabilities falling below those of clonotypes present in all four donors.

Between the trimmed V and J ends, which lost 5 bases and 5 bases, there was a span of 9 bases. CDR1 MDHEN and CDR2 SYDVKM come from the germline V gene. The CDR3 has 12 residues. Deep-level running was used for the assay. Clones were sequenced by immunoSEQ multiplex PCR, and TCRdb holds only the in-frame ones, with some missing. The sample comprises 950,000 to 1,300,000 clones, under 80% of which are singletons, and 1.4% rests with the top ten. Both subsets, CD45RA+ naive and CD45RA-negative memory, were split from the CD4+ cells. This clone was detected a few times. Its antigen is undetermined. This receptor was taken from a man aged 18 to 30 in good health. Specimen: memory CD4+ T cells sorted from blood. Subset in this sample: CD45RA-negative fraction. The rearrangement links TRBV28 to TRBJ1-1; D possibly corresponds to TRBD1 (6 bases). Written as DNA, the CDR3 is TGTGCCAGCAGTGGACAGTTTACTGAAGCTTTCTTT. Translated, it gives CASSGQFTEAFF.